This T cell receptor beta chain was captured by sequencing in a study of OX40 agonist ivuxolimab in advanced cancers. The CDR3 covers 12 residues. Germline-derived CDR1 and CDR2 are MNHNY and SVGAGI (reference sequence). V lost 6 bases and J 6 bases, leaving 9 bases between the germline ends. Study-level points and caveats: The work left the antigen specificity of expanded peripheral T cells undetermined. Clonal expansion was seen in CD4+ and CD8+ blood T cells by week 6 at 0.1 to 3.0 mg/kg.

A note on this clone: Its target is not known.

Assay: immunoSEQ multiplex PCR; the TCRdb copy retains only in-frame clones and omits some. Of about 100,000 clones detected, approximately 89% appear once; the ten largest clones hold approximately 0.63%. V and J are TRBV6-6 and TRBJ1-5; D gene unclear. The receptor's source is an adult with an advanced solid tumor such as melanoma, head and neck, liver or kidney cancer. Source: CD4+ or CD8+ T cells sorted from blood, taken in a trial of the OX40 agonist ivuxolimab. CDR3 in amino acids: CASRSIGQPQHF. The CDR3 DNA reads TGTGCCAGCAGGTCTATAGGTCAGCCCCAGCATTTT.